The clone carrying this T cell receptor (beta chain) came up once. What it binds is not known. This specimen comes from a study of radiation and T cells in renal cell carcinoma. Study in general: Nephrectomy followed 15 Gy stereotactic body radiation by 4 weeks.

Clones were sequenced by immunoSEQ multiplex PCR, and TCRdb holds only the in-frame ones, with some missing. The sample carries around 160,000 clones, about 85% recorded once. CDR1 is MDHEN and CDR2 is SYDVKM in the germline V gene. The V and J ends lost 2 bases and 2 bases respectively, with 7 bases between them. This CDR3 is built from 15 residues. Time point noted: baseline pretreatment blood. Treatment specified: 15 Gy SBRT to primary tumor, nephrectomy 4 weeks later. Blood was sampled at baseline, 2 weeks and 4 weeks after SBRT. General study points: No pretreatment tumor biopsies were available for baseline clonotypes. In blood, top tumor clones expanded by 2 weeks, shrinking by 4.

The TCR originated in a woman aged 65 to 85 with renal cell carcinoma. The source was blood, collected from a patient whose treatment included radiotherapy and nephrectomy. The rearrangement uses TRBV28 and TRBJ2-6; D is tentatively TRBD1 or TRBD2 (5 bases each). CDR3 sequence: CASSLGGAGANVLTF. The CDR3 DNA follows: TGTGCCAGCAGTTTAGGGGGAGCTGGGGCCAACGTCCTGACTTTC. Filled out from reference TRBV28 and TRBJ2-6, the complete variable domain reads DVKVTQSSRYLVKRTGEKVFLECVQDMDHENMFWYRQDPGLGLRLIYFSYDVKMKEKGDIPEGYSVSREKKERFSLILESASTNQTSMYLCASSLGGAGANVLTFGAGSRLTVL.